These T cell receptor beta chains were read from a single sample in a study of blood T cell repertoires in COVID-19. The method was immunoSEQ multiplex PCR; TCRdb's version includes in-frame clones alone and lacks a portion of them. The data contain about 120,000 clones, about nine tenths of them seen just once; the ten biggest clones take up under 2%. Sample: peripheral blood. The receptors originated from a human donor with active COVID-19. The donor label of this sample is uncertain. Both conserved end residues are part of each CDR3. The D gene is left open where the match is weak. Part of the rows lack a size; the others show once, few, many or a class for expanded clones.

D gene,V gene,clone size,J gene,CDR3 protein,CDR3 DNA
TRBD1,TRBV9,NA,TRBJ1-6,CASSVEGTGVNSPLHF,TGTGCCAGCAGCGTAGAGGGGACAGGGGTCAATTCACCCCTCCACTTT
TRBD2,TRBV7-2,NA,TRBJ2-2,CASSLDRLAGGVGELFF,TGTGCCAGCAGCTTAGATCGGCTAGCGGGGGGGGTCGGGGAGCTGTTTTTT
TRBD1,TRBV18,once,TRBJ2-7,CASSPDRNSYEQYF,TGTGCCAGCTCCCCGGACAGGAACTCCTACGAGCAGTACTTC
TRBD1,TRBV6-4,NA,TRBJ1-1,CASSAGGTEAFF,TGTGCCAGCAGCGCAGGGGGCACTGAAGCTTTCTTT
NA,TRBV6-5,once,TRBJ2-3,CAGGPGGRSTDTQYF,TGTGCCGGAGGCCCCGGGGGGCGCAGCACAGATACGCAGTATTTT
NA,TRBV18,NA,TRBJ2-5,CASSGGYQETQYF,TGTGCCAGCTCAGGGGGGTACCAAGAGACCCAGTACTTC
TRBD2,TRBV10-3,NA,TRBJ2-7,CAISELVAGGTAYEQYF,TGTGCCATCAGTGAGTTAGTAGCGGGGGGAACGGCCTACGAGCAGTACTTC
TRBD1,TRBV30,NA,TRBJ1-2,CAWSDHPLGQGAHGYTF,TGTGCCTGGAGTGACCACCCCCTAGGACAGGGGGCTCATGGCTACACCTTC
NA,TRBV7-2,NA,TRBJ1-6,CASSTNRVNRPLHF,TGTGCCAGCAGCACCAACAGGGTGAATCGGCCCCTCCACTTT
NA,TRBV27,NA,TRBJ1-2,CATRGIHGYTF,TGTGCCACCCGAGGAATCCATGGCTACACCTTC
NA,TRBV7-2,NA,TRBJ2-2,CASSLSTGPGELFF,TGTGCCAGCAGCCTCTCGACAGGTCCCGGGGAGCTGTTTTTT
TRBD1,TRBV5-4,NA,TRBJ2-6,CASSGPGQLGSGANVLTF,TGTGCCAGCAGCGGTCCGGGACAGTTGGGTTCTGGGGCCAACGTCCTGACTTTC
TRBD1,TRBV7-9,NA,TRBJ1-4,CASSLGDRGRREKLFF,TGTGCCAGCAGCTTAGGGGACAGGGGGCGCCGTGAAAAACTGTTTTTT
NA,TRBV7-9,NA,TRBJ1-2,CASNSRRDNYGYTF,TGTGCCAGCAACTCCCGGCGGGATAACTATGGCTACACCTTC
TRBD1,TRBV11-3,NA,TRBJ2-3,CASSPLRDRAVHRRTDTQYF,TGTGCCAGCAGCCCACTCCGGGACAGGGCCGTCCACCGGCGCACAGATACGCAGTATTTT
NA,TRBV5-6,NA,TRBJ2-3,CASSFPTTDTQYF,TGTGCCAGCAGTTTCCCTACGACAGATACGCAGTATTTT
NA,TRBV4-3,few,TRBJ1-2,CASSQDPKGTYGYTF,TGCGCCAGCAGCCAAGATCCTAAGGGGACTTATGGCTACACCTTC
NA,TRBV7-8,NA,TRBJ2-5,CASLDVSEPILYQETQYF,TGTGCCAGCTTAGATGTTAGCGAACCAATTTTGTACCAAGAGACCCAGTACTTC
TRBD1,TRBV6-6,NA,TRBJ1-3,CASRLGTGVENTIYF,TGTGCCAGCAGGTTAGGGACAGGGGTAGAAAACACCATATATTTT
NA,TRBV7-9,NA,TRBJ1-2,CASSLRRDYNYGYTF,TGTGCCAGCAGCTTAAGGAGGGACTATAACTATGGCTACACCTTC
NA,TRBV18,NA,TRBJ1-1,CASSPAALNTEAFF,TGTGCCAGCTCACCGGCGGCCCTGAACACTGAAGCTTTCTTT
TRBD1,TRBV19,NA,TRBJ1-2,CASSISTGGGYTF,TGTGCCAGTAGTATTAGCACAGGGGGAGGCTACACCTTC
NA,TRBV27,NA,TRBJ1-2,CASSFLPGNYGYTF,TGTGCCAGCAGTTTTCTACCGGGAAACTATGGCTACACCTTC
NA,TRBV29-1,NA,TRBJ2-3,CSVFPWRTRDTQYF,TGCAGCGTTTTCCCGTGGAGAACCCGGGATACGCAGTATTTT
TRBD2,TRBV7-3,few,TRBJ2-7,CASSPGLGLYEQYF,TGTGCCAGCAGCCCCGGACTAGGACTCTACGAGCAGTACTTC
TRBD1,TRBV7-2,NA,TRBJ1-6,CASSSSLTGSYNSPLHF,TGTGCCAGCAGCTCGAGCCTGACAGGGAGTTATAATTCACCCCTCCACTTT
NA,TRBV7-9,NA,TRBJ1-2,CASSKTELYGYTF,TGTGCCAGCAGCAAAACAGAACTCTATGGCTACACCTTC
TRBD1,TRBV6-1,NA,TRBJ1-2,CASSDLQGAYSYGYTF,TGTGCCAGCAGTGATCTGCAGGGGGCATATAGCTATGGCTACACCTTC
TRBD2,TRBV5-8,NA,TRBJ2-1,CASSFGGAIYNEQFF,TGTGCCAGCAGCTTCGGGGGGGCAATATACAATGAGCAGTTCTTC
TRBD2,TRBV5-4,NA,TRBJ2-7,CASSPRSGGALEQYF,TGTGCCAGCAGCCCCAGGAGCGGGGGGGCCCTCGAGCAGTACTTC
NA,TRBV19,NA,TRBJ2-2,CASSMLATNTGELFF,TGTGCCAGTAGTATGCTAGCTACGAACACCGGGGAGCTGTTTTTT
TRBD1,TRBV4-3,NA,TRBJ2-7,CASSRGTGEMGEQYF,TGCGCCAGCAGCCGGGGGACAGGGGAGATGGGTGAGCAGTACTTC
TRBD2,TRBV4-1,NA,TRBJ2-1,CASSNPGLAGASSRNEQFF,TGCGCCAGCAGCAACCCAGGACTAGCGGGGGCCTCCTCACGCAATGAGCAGTTCTTC
NA,TRBV19,few,TRBJ1-5,CASKTGGNQPQHF,TGTGCCAGTAAGACAGGCGGCAATCAGCCCCAGCATTTT
TRBD2,TRBV7-2,once,TRBJ2-7,CASSPRAGASYEQYF,TGTGCCAGCAGCCCAAGAGCGGGGGCCTCCTACGAGCAGTACTTC
TRBD1,TRBV5-1,NA,TRBJ2-1,CASSLGQTGGAGNEQFF,TGCGCCAGCAGCTTGGGACAAACAGGGGGCGCGGGGAATGAGCAGTTCTTC
TRBD1,TRBV28,NA,TRBJ1-2,CASRVTGGYGYTF,TGTGCCAGCAGGGTGACAGGGGGCTATGGCTACACCTTC
NA,TRBV5-1,NA,TRBJ2-7,CASSLARQTYEQYF,TGCGCCAGCAGCTTGGCTCGACAGACCTACGAGCAGTACTTC
TRBD1,TRBV4-1,NA,TRBJ2-3,CASSHEDRGTDTQYF,TGCGCCAGCAGCCATGAGGACAGGGGCACAGATACGCAGTATTTT
NA,TRBV27,NA,TRBJ1-6,CASSPLGGLVNSPLHF,TGTGCCAGCAGCCCCCTTGGAGGGTTGGTGAATTCACCCCTCCACTTT
TRBD1,TRBV7-7,NA,TRBJ1-3,CASSLATGPGNTIYF,TGTGCTAGCAGCTTAGCGACAGGGCCCGGAAACACCATATATTTT
TRBD1,TRBV11-2,NA,TRBJ2-7,CASSLYRGGYEQYF,TGTGCCAGCAGCTTATACAGGGGTGGGTACGAGCAGTACTTC
NA,TRBV6-1,NA,TRBJ1-3,CASSEARSSSGNTIYF,TGTGCCAGCAGTGAAGCGCGTAGTAGCTCTGGAAACACCATATATTTT
TRBD1,TRBV18,NA,TRBJ1-1,CASSPGTGGFAEAFF,TGTGCCAGCTCACCGGGGACAGGGGGTTTCGCTGAAGCTTTCTTT
TRBD1,TRBV20-1,NA,TRBJ2-5,CSAGTGQTQYF,TGCAGTGCGGGGACAGGACAAACCCAGTACTTC
NA,TRBV18,NA,TRBJ2-2,CASSPTRLVGTGELFF,TGTGCCAGCTCACCGACTCGACTGGTAGGCACCGGGGAGCTGTTTTTT
TRBD1,TRBV18,NA,TRBJ1-2,CASSQGASPYNYGYTF,TGTGCCAGCTCCCAGGGGGCCTCCCCGTATAACTATGGCTACACCTTC
TRBD2,TRBV18,NA,TRBJ2-3,CASSPLTSAEGTDTQYF,TGTGCCAGCTCACCGCTGACTAGCGCGGAAGGCACAGATACGCAGTATTTT
NA,TRBV9,NA,TRBJ1-1,CASSVSQGSTEAFF,TGTGCCAGCAGCGTAAGTCAGGGGAGCACTGAAGCTTTCTTT